Presented here are 30 T cell receptor beta chains from one specimen sequenced in a study of cytomegalovirus exposure and HLA in healthy donors. PCR used 60 Vbeta primers and 13 Jbeta primers. The method was immunoSEQ multiplex PCR; TCRdb's version includes in-frame clones alone and lacks a portion of them. The sample includes some 140,000 clones, roughly 79% of them seen just once. The sample comprised PBMCs. These receptors came from a man between 18 and 35 years old in good health and CMV-seronegative.

The chain recombines TRBV7-8 with TRBJ1-5; D is possibly TRBD1 (5 bases). Germline values: CDR1 SGHVS, CDR2 FQNEAQ. Trimming took 2 bases from V and 3 from J, leaving 11 bases between them. The CDR3 is 15 residues long. The CDR3 is CASSLRWGTNQPQHF. In DNA form, the CDR3 reads TGTGCCAGCAGCTTACGGTGGGGCACCAATCAGCCCCAGCATTTT. The full variable domain, rest sourced from reference TRBV7-8 and TRBJ1-5, is GAGVSQSPRYKVAKRGQDVALRCDPISGHVSLFWYQQALGQGPEFLTYFQNEAQLDKSGLPSDRFFAERPEGSVSTLKIQRTQQEDSAVYLCASSLRWGTNQPQHFGDGTRLSIL.

V gene TRBV7-2 combines with J gene TRBJ2-1; D perhaps matches TRBD2 (6 bases). Germline CDR1 SGHTA, CDR2 FQGNSA. CDR3 size: 14 residues. V was pared by 0 bases and J by 8 bases, with 11 bases between. Here the CDR3 reads CASSLAPGVDEQFF. The CDR3 DNA sequence: TGTGCCAGCAGCTTAGCGCCGGGGGTTGATGAGCAGTTCTTC. The full variable domain, rest sourced from reference TRBV7-2 and TRBJ2-1, is GAGVSQSPSNKVTEKGKDVELRCDPISGHTALYWYRQSLGQGLEFLIYFQGNSAPDKSGLPSDRFSAERTGGSVSTLTIQRTQQEDSAVYLCASSLAPGVDEQFFGPGTRLTVL.

In DNA form, the CDR3 reads TGTGCCAGCAGCCCAACACCGGGCTACGAGCAGTACTTC. Amino acid sequence: CASSPTPGYEQYF. The chain recombines TRBV7-9 with TRBJ2-7; D ambiguous. CDR1 SEHNR and CDR2 FQNEAQ come from the germline V gene (reference sequence). With 5 bases removed from V and 3 bases from J, the gap between germline ends came to 11 bases. The length of the CDR3 is 13 residues. The full variable domain, completed using reference TRBV7-9 and TRBJ2-7, is DTGVSQNPRHKITKRGQNVTFRCDPISEHNRLYWYRQTLGQGPEFLTYFQNEAQLEKSRLLSDRFSAERPKGSFSTLEIQRTEQGDSAMYLCASSPTPGYEQYFGPGTRLTVT.

V gene TRBV5-5 combines with J gene TRBJ1-5; possible D gene TRBD1, 6 bases. Trimming removed 4 bases from V and 4 bases from J, with 12 bases in between. Germline CDR1 is SGHKS and CDR2 is YYEKEE (reference sequence). The CDR3 contains 14 residues. The DNA for the CDR3 is TGTGCCAGCAGCCGAGGGGGGGGGAATCAGCCCCAGCATTTT. This gives the protein CASSRGGGNQPQHF.

CDR3 nucleotides: TGTGCCAGCAGTGGTAGACCCGGGACAGGGGGTACAGATACGCAGTATTTT. It codes for CASSGRPGTGGTDTQYF. V gene TRBV2 combines with J gene TRBJ2-3, with TRBD1 matching over 11 bases. CDR1 SNHLY and CDR2 FYNNEI come from the germline V gene. V lost 4 bases, J lost 3 bases, and 9 bases stayed unmatched. This CDR3 is 17 amino acids long.

As regards this clone: Other nucleotide sequences from this sample produce the same CDR3. The gene calls are TRBV7-9 and TRBJ2-1; D perhaps matches TRBD2 (6 bases). CDR1 SEHNR and CDR2 FQNEAQ come from the germline V gene (reference sequence). The CDR3 runs 13 residues. With 1 base removed from V and 7 bases from J, the gap between germline ends came to 8 bases. CDR3 loop: CASSLGGGNEQFF. The CDR3 DNA reads as TGTGCCAGCAGCTTAGGTGGAGGGAATGAGCAGTTCTTC.

The chain recombines TRBV5-6 with TRBJ1-2; 8 bases line up with TRBD1. The CDR3 has 15 residues. The V gene's germline CDR1 is SGHDT and CDR2 YYEEEE. With V trimmed by 0 bases and J by 0 bases, 1 base remained unmatched. The DNA for the CDR3 is TGTGCCAGCAGCTTGGGGGGACAGGCTAACTATGGCTACACCTTC. As protein: CASSLGGQANYGYTF. The whole variable domain, filled in from reference TRBV5-6 and TRBJ1-2, reads DAGVTQSPTHLIKTRGQQVTLRCSPKSGHDTVSWYQQALGQGPQFIFQYYEEEERQRGNFPDRFSGHQFPNYSSELNVNALLLGDSALYLCASSLGGQANYGYTFGSGTRLTVV.

J is TRBJ1-3 and V is TRBV19; D remains unclear. Germline CDR1 reads LNHDA; CDR2 reads SQIVND (reference sequence). Trimming removed 8 bases at V and 0 bases at J, with 2 bases between. The CDR3 has 11 amino acids. The CDR3 DNA sequence: TGTGCCAGTCGCTCTGGAAACACCATATATTTT. It yields the protein CASRSGNTIYF.

V usage is TRBV15 and J usage is TRBJ1-1; D unclear. Trimming stripped 2 bases from V and 1 base from J, with 8 bases between. The CDR3 contains 14 residues. Germline V gene sequence: CDR1 LNHNV, CDR2 YYDKDF (reference sequence). The CDR3 region is CATSRPSRNTEAFF. CDR3 bases: TGTGCCACCAGCAGACCGTCCAGGAACACTGAAGCTTTCTTT.

J is TRBJ1-1 and V is TRBV29-1; TRBD1 matches at 8 bases. The germline V gene has CDR1 SQVTM and CDR2 ANQGSEA. The length of the CDR3 is 12 residues. The trim removed 7 bases at V and 4 bases at J, leaving 5 bases unmatched. The CDR3 reads CSGLDRVTEAFF. DNA for the CDR3: TGCAGCGGCCTGGACAGGGTCACTGAAGCTTTCTTT.

The genes are TRBV5-1 and TRBJ1-4, with D possibly matching TRBD1 (6 bases). The V end was cut by 2 bases, the J end by 3 bases, with 14 bases between. Germline CDR1 reads SGHRS; CDR2 reads YFSETQ. This CDR3 comprises 16 residues. CDR3 residues: CASSLRQVQANEKLFF. CDR3 DNA sequence: TGCGCCAGCAGCTTAAGACAGGTCCAGGCTAATGAAAAACTGTTTTTT.

The chain couples TRBV10-3 to TRBJ1-4, with D uncertain. This CDR3 spans 14 amino acids. From germline, CDR1 is ENHRY and CDR2 SYGVKD. V dropped 5 bases and J dropped 0 bases, with 7 bases sitting between them. The CDR3 DNA sequence: TGTGCCATCAGTTCCGCGGCAACTAATGAAAAACTGTTTTTT. Protein product: CAISSAATNEKLFF.

The chain carries TRBV4-3 and TRBJ2-1; D possibly corresponds to TRBD1 (7 bases). The V and J ends lost 2 bases and 6 bases respectively, with 17 bases between them. The germline CDR1 and CDR2 sequences are LGHNA and YSLEER. The CDR3 runs to 16 residues. The DNA of the CDR3 is TGCGCCAGCAGCCAACAGGGGGGCCTCCTTGTCAATGAGCAGTTCTTC. The encoded protein is CASSQQGGLLVNEQFF.

The V gene is TRBV11-2, the J gene TRBJ1-5, with a tentative D call TRBD1 (6 bases). The CDR3 spans 15 residues. The germline V gene encodes CDR1 SGHAT and CDR2 FQNNGV. V was trimmed by 0 bases and J by 5 bases, leaving 11 bases between them. The CDR3 DNA follows: TGTGCCAGCAGCTTAGAAAGAGGGGGAGATCAGCCCCAGCATTTT. Translation gives CASSLERGGDQPQHF.

This chain joins TRBV12-5 and TRBJ2-1; perhaps TRBD2 as D (5 bases). Trimming shortened V by 5 bases and J by 0 bases, and 11 bases separated the two germline ends. This CDR3 spans 15 amino acids. Germline V lookup: CDR1 LGHNT, CDR2 FRNRAP. The chain's CDR3 is CASGHSVSSYNEQFF. The CDR3 bases are TGTGCTAGTGGTCATAGCGTAAGCTCCTACAATGAGCAGTTCTTC.

This clone appeared a single time. The chain has TRBV10-1 and TRBJ2-2; 7 bases fit TRBD1. This CDR3 is 17 amino acids long. Trimming took 0 bases from V and 2 from J; bases not matched to a gene: 6. Germline V gene data show CDR1 as WNHNN and CDR2 as SYGVQD (reference sequence). The DNA of the CDR3 is TGCGCCAGCAGTGAGTCCAAGGGGGCGGTCAACACCGGGGAGCTGTTTTTT. It encodes CASSESKGAVNTGELFF.

V usage is TRBV12-5 and J usage is TRBJ2-1; D might be TRBD1 (5 bases). This CDR3 is built from 13 residues. The V end lost 1 base, the J end lost 4 bases, and 5 bases lay between the germline ends. CDR1 is LGHNT and CDR2 is FRNRAP in the germline V gene. Here the CDR3 DNA reads TGTGCTAGTGGTTTGGGACAGTACAATGAGCAGTTCTTC. Translating it yields CASGLGQYNEQFF.

This clone has more than one count but fewer than ten. This chain links TRBV6-5 with TRBJ1-2, with unresolved D. Germline CDR1 MNHEY, CDR2 SVGAGI. Trimming pared 5 bases from V and 9 bases from J, leaving 13 bases between. The CDR3 extends over 12 amino acids. CDR3 region: CASSPGVPSYTF. The CDR3 DNA sequence: TGTGCCAGCAGTCCCGGGGTACCGAGCTACACCTTC.

The chain joins TRBV5-1 to TRBJ2-3; no clear D. This CDR3 has 14 residues. The germline gives CDR1 SGHRS, CDR2 YFSETQ. V shed 4 bases and J shed 4 bases, with 13 bases lying between them. The CDR3 nucleotides are TGCGCCAGCAGCCCTCTTCGAGTGGCAGATACGCAGTATTTT. Its protein is CASSPLRVADTQYF.

This clone was seen a single time. The chain couples TRBV4-3 to TRBJ1-1; no reliable D call. This CDR3 comprises 15 residues. The germline V gene encodes CDR1 LGHNA and CDR2 YSLEER. Trimming left V 4 bases short and J 3 bases short, with 15 bases between. The CDR3 region is CASSPEPGKDTEAFF. DNA of the CDR3: TGCGCCAGCAGCCCAGAACCCGGGAAGGACACTGAAGCTTTCTTT.

This clone came up once. J is TRBJ1-2 and V is TRBV7-8; TRBD1 agrees at 8 bases. Germline-derived CDR1 and CDR2 are SGHVS and FQNEAQ. The CDR3 spans 17 residues. The trim removed 1 base at V and 0 bases at J, leaving 7 bases unmatched. CDR3 nucleotides: TGTGCCAGCAGCTTAGGGGCAGGGGGCGCAGCTAACTATGGCTACACCTTC. Amino acids: CASSLGAGGAANYGYTF.

This chain connects TRBV10-3 to TRBJ1-1, with D unclear. The germline V and J ends were trimmed by 2 bases and 4 bases, with 17 bases remaining between them. Germline V lookup: CDR1 ENHRY, CDR2 SYGVKD. The CDR3 runs to 16 residues. CDR3 sequence: CAISEPRGHRSTEAFF. In DNA form, the CDR3 reads TGTGCCATCAGTGAGCCGAGAGGGCATCGGAGCACTGAAGCTTTCTTT.

The rearrangement uses TRBV9 and TRBJ2-7; D gene unclear. The CDR3 extends over 13 amino acids. The V end lost 0 bases, the J end lost 5 bases, and 9 bases lay between the germline ends. Germline assignment: CDR1 SGDLS and CDR2 YYNGEE. The DNA for the CDR3 is TGTGCCAGCAGCGTAGCGGTATTCGACGAGCAGTACTTC. It codes for CASSVAVFDEQYF.

The CDR3 loop is CASSQNVSGSPYSNSPLHF. CDR3 DNA sequence: TGCGCCAGCAGTCAAAATGTGAGCGGATCCCCATATAGTAATTCACCCCTCCACTTT. V is TRBV23-1 and J is TRBJ1-6; D gene unclear. TRBV23-1 is recorded as an ORF, its role being uncertain. The CDR3 is 19 residues long. Between the trimmed V and J ends, which lost 2 bases and 6 bases, there was a span of 23 bases.

CDR3 amino acids: CASSLGPEGGELFF. The CDR3 DNA follows: TGCGCCAGCAGCTTGGGACCGGAGGGCGGGGAGCTGTTTTTT. The chain links TRBV5-1 to TRBJ2-2; weak D call: TRBD2 (6 bases). The CDR3 length is 14 residues. The germline V gene encodes CDR1 SGHRS and CDR2 YFSETQ. V was trimmed by 0 bases and J by 7 bases, leaving 10 bases between them.

This clone was counted only a few times. The CDR3 DNA reads as TGTGCCAGCAGCTTAAAAGGGGGTCCGGGCTACGAGCAGTACTTC. Its protein product is CASSLKGGPGYEQYF. The V gene is TRBV6-5, the J gene TRBJ2-7, with D perhaps TRBD1 (6 bases). CDR1 and CDR2 from the germline V gene are MNHEY and SVGAGI. Trimming took 6 bases from V and 3 from J, leaving 18 bases between them. The CDR3 has 15 amino acids.

V and J are TRBV2 and TRBJ1-5, with 7 bases matching TRBD1. The J segment lost 4 bases and the V segment lost 7 bases, leaving 10 bases of the junction unmatched. From germline, CDR1 is SNHLY and CDR2 FYNNEI. There are 15 residues in the CDR3. CDR3 in DNA: TGTGCCAGCACCCAAATGGGACAGCCAAATCAGCCCCAGCATTTT. This codes for CASTQMGQPNQPQHF. The whole variable domain, filled in from reference TRBV2 and TRBJ1-5, reads EPEVTQTPSHQVTQMGQEVILRCVPISNHLYFYWYRQILGQKVEFLVSFYNNEISEKSEIFDDQFSVERPDGSNFTLKIRSTKLEDSAMYFCASTQMGQPNQPQHFGDGTRLSIL.

The CDR3 nucleotides are TGCGCCAGCATCTCAGGGGGAGGCGAGCAGTACTTC. Translation: CASISGGGEQYF. The rearrangement joins TRBV5-1 to TRBJ2-7; TRBD1 might be the D (7 bases). Germline V gene data show CDR1 as SGHRS and CDR2 as YFSETQ. Trimming pared 6 bases from V and 6 bases from J, leaving 13 bases between. The CDR3 loop spans 12 amino acids.

The chain employs TRBV6-6 and TRBJ1-6; D may be TRBD1 (6 bases). The CDR3 is made up of 14 amino acids. The germline V and J ends were trimmed by 6 bases and 9 bases, with 15 bases remaining between them. Germline CDR1 and CDR2: MNHNY and SVGAGI (reference sequence). CDR3 in DNA: TGTGCCAGCAGACAAACAGGGTCTGGTTCACCCCTCCACTTT. It encodes CASRQTGSGSPLHF.

The chain carries TRBV7-6 and TRBJ1-1, with TRBD1 matching 10 bases. The CDR3 is 15 amino acids. CDR1 and CDR2 from the germline V gene are SGHVS and FNYEAQ. V shed 5 bases and J 1 base; nucleotides not matched to a gene: 4. CDR3 loop: CASSTGQGGNTEAFF. Written as DNA, the CDR3 is TGTGCCAGCAGCACCGGACAGGGGGGGAACACTGAAGCTTTCTTT.